This is a list of T cell receptor beta chains from one sample in a study of T-cell reconstitution after alpha-beta-depleted transplantation in children. Each CDR3 protein is one row after TCRdb ran MiXCR on the PCR reads. The sample shows 300,000 to 400,000 distinct CDR3 sequences, 15% to 20% of them seen only once. Sequenced material: PBMCs, mostly from graft donor cells, taken 360 days after TCRalphabeta/CD19-depleted stem cell transplant. Every receptor here comes from a male patient aged 2 to 9 who had a stem cell transplant for acute lymphoblastic leukemia, so the T cells may come from the graft donor. Each CDR3 is given with its conserved first and last residue. D genes are given only for firm matches. Size tells how often a clone was seen (once, few, many) or the class of an expanded clone, and some rows leave it out.

TRBV12-3/TRBV12-4	TRBJ2-5	NA	NA	TGTGCCAGCAGTTTGAGGCGGCTCCCTCAAGAGACCCAGTACTTC	CASSLRRLPQETQYF
TRBV7-9	TRBJ2-7	NA	many	TGTGCCAGCAGCTTAGACCCTTCCCGTCTCGAGCAGTACTTC	CASSLDPSRLEQYF
TRBV2	TRBJ2-3	TRBD2	many	TGTGCCAGCAGTGTCTCTAGCGGGAGTCCAGATACGCAGTATTTT	CASSVSSGSPDTQYF
TRBV12-3/TRBV12-4	TRBJ2-3	TRBD2	NA	TGTGCCAGCAGTCCTAGCGGACTACCCACAGATACGCAGTATTTT	CASSPSGLPTDTQYF
TRBV28	TRBJ2-7	NA	few	TGTGCCAGCAGTGGAACAGGGATCCCTTACTACGAGCAGTACTTC	CASSGTGIPYYEQYF
TRBV29-1	TRBJ2-1	TRBD2	NA	TGCAGCGTCGGGTATACGGGAGGGCTCAATGAGCAGTTCTTC	CSVGYTGGLNEQFF
TRBV11-1	TRBJ2-1	NA	NA	TGTGCCAGCAGCTTAATCTGGGAGCGGAGCCGTTCCTACAATGAGCAGTTCTTC	CASSLIWERSRSYNEQFF
TRBV4-1	TRBJ2-1	NA	NA	TGCGCCAGCAGCCGAGGTTCCGGACAGTTCTTC	CASSRGSGQFF
TRBV20-1	TRBJ2-5	NA	NA	TGCAGTGCCATATTTCTACTAGGACAGGGAGGGCAAGAGACCCAGTACTTC	CSAIFLLGQGGQETQYF
TRBV28	TRBJ2-1	NA	NA	TGTGCCAGCAGTTTTTCCCCCTCGGCCTACAATGAGCAGTTCTTC	CASSFSPSAYNEQFF
TRBV28	TRBJ2-7	NA	NA	TGTGCCAGCAGCCTACCGTCTTCTTTATATGCCTACGAGCAGTACTTC	CASSLPSSLYAYEQYF
TRBV2	TRBJ2-1	NA	few	TGTGCCAGCAACCTCTGGGGTAATGAGCAGTTCTTC	CASNLWGNEQFF
TRBV7-6	TRBJ2-5	NA	many	TGTGCCAGCAGCTTAGTAGGGAGGGAGACCCAGTACTTC	CASSLVGRETQYF
TRBV28	TRBJ2-1	TRBD2	NA	TGTGCCAGCACCCCTAGTGCGTGGTCCTCTAGCGGTCAGGACAATGAGCAGTTCTTC	CASTPSAWSSSGQDNEQFF
TRBV30	TRBJ1-1	TRBD1	NA	TGTGCCTCTAGACAGGGGGGCACTGAAGCTTTCTTT	CASRQGGTEAFF
TRBV6-2/TRBV6-3	TRBJ2-7	TRBD1	many	TGTGCCAGCAGTTACCCGACAGGGTTTTACGAGCAGTACTTC	CASSYPTGFYEQYF
TRBV28	TRBJ1-5	NA	NA	TGTGCCAGCAGTTTATTGGGTTGGGGCAATCAGCCCCAGCATTTT	CASSLLGWGNQPQHF
TRBV4-1	TRBJ1-5	NA	NA	TGCGCCAGCAGCCCAGGACGCCAGCAGCCCCAGCATTTT	CASSPGRQQPQHF
TRBV10-3	TRBJ2-7	TRBD2	many	TGTGCCATCTCCTCTTCTAGCGGTCACGAGCAGTACTTC	CAISSSSGHEQYF
TRBV5-5	TRBJ2-7	NA	few	TGTGCCAGCAGCGGTGGAGGTATAGGTGGCTTCTACGAGCAGTACTTC	CASSGGGIGGFYEQYF
TRBV18	TRBJ2-7	NA	few	TGTGCCAGCTCACCGAATTTGATGAAACCTATTGTCTACGAGCAGTACTTC	CASSPNLMKPIVYEQYF
TRBV3-1	TRBJ2-7	NA	many	TGTGCCAGCAGCCCGTCCGGGTCGGGGGAGCAGTACTTC	CASSPSGSGEQYF
TRBV10-3	TRBJ2-7	NA	NA	TGTGCCATCAGCGACCCATCAGGGGTCTACGAGCAGTACTTC	CAISDPSGVYEQYF
TRBV3-1	TRBJ2-5	NA	NA	TGTGCCAGCAGCCGGAATTTGGACGGGGAGAGAGAGACCCAGTACTTC	CASSRNLDGERETQYF
TRBV7-2	TRBJ2-3	TRBD2	few	TGTGCCAGCAGCTCGTTAGCGGGACTAGATACGCAGTATTTT	CASSSLAGLDTQYF
TRBV20-1	TRBJ2-1	TRBD2	many	TGCAGTGCTAGAGATACGGGAGGGCCTTGGGAGCAGTTCTTC	CSARDTGGPWEQFF
TRBV4-1	TRBJ2-1	NA	few	TGCGCCAGCGGAGGGGGGTCCTACAATGAGCAGTTCTTC	CASGGGSYNEQFF
TRBV10-3	TRBJ2-2	NA	many	TGTGCCATCAGCCTTAGGGGAGGCACCGGGGAGCTGTTTTTT	CAISLRGGTGELFF
TRBV5-1	TRBJ2-1	TRBD2	NA	TGCGCCAGCAGCTCCGGACTAGCGGGAAAGGGGATCGAGTTCTTC	CASSSGLAGKGIEFF
TRBV15	TRBJ2-1	TRBD2	NA	TGTGCCACCAGCAGAGACCTTGGGACTAGCTATAGGTTC	CATSRDLGTSYRF
TRBV29-1	TRBJ2-3	TRBD2	NA	TGCAGCGTTGAAGGCAGCGGGAGTTTGGATACGCAGTATTTT	CSVEGSGSLDTQYF
TRBV12-3/TRBV12-4	TRBJ1-3	NA	NA	TGTGCCAGCAGTTTACGGACCGGGCGACAAAACACCATATATTTT	CASSLRTGRQNTIYF
TRBV12-3/TRBV12-4	TRBJ2-6	NA	many	TGTGCCAGCAGTTTAGCGGGAACTGGGGCCAACGTCCTGACTTTC	CASSLAGTGANVLTF
TRBV9	TRBJ2-1	NA	NA	TGTGCCAGCAGCACCAATGTCGCCAATGAGCAGTTCTTC	CASSTNVANEQFF
TRBV24-1	TRBJ2-3	TRBD2	many	TGTGCCACCATTAGGGGCGGGAGGGCCGAGGATACTTCCACAGATACGCAGTATTTT	CATIRGGRAEDTSTDTQYF
TRBV28	TRBJ2-7	TRBD1	few	TGTGCCAGCAGTGTACCACAGGGGGTCGGCTACGAGCAGTACTTC	CASSVPQGVGYEQYF
TRBV7-7	TRBJ2-1	NA	NA	TGTGCTAGCAGCTTAGAACCGGCAAACGCTGAGCAGTTCTTC	CASSLEPANAEQFF
TRBV6-5	TRBJ1-1	NA	many	TGTGCCAGCAGTTACCAGAGAATGAACACTGAAGCTTTCTTT	CASSYQRMNTEAFF
TRBV6-5	TRBJ1-5	NA	few	TGTGCCAGCATTCTCGACAGACGCCCCGGGCAGCCCCAGCATTTT	CASILDRRPGQPQHF
TRBV7-9	TRBJ1-1	NA	NA	TGTGCCAGCAGCCCACCCGGGCCGGCGATGAACACTGAAGCTTTCTTT	CASSPPGPAMNTEAFF
TRBV28	TRBJ2-1	TRBD2	NA	TGTGCCAGCAGTTTCGGGACGACTAGCTCGCGTGAGCAGTTCTTC	CASSFGTTSSREQFF
TRBV20-1	TRBJ2-1	TRBD2	NA	TGCAGTGCTAGAGCCCAAGCGGGAGCCAACAATGAGCAGTTCTTC	CSARAQAGANNEQFF
TRBV29-1	TRBJ1-2	TRBD1	medium-sized	TGCAGCGTTGGGGGGGACAGCTATGGCTACACCTTC	CSVGGDSYGYTF
TRBV5-1	TRBJ2-5	NA	NA	TGCGCCAGCAGAGTGGAGGAGAGGGAGGAAGAGACCCAGTACTTC	CASRVEEREEETQYF
TRBV29-1	TRBJ2-5	TRBD2	many	TGCAGCGCCATTAGCGGGAGAGGAGAGACCCAGTACTTC	CSAISGRGETQYF
TRBV4-3	TRBJ2-7	TRBD2	many	TGCGCCAGCAGCCAAGATCGGGGGGGTTACGAGCAGTACTTC	CASSQDRGGYEQYF
TRBV9	TRBJ2-3	TRBD1	NA	TGTGCCAGCAGCCGGCCAGGGGGCTCTACAGATACGCAGTATTTT	CASSRPGGSTDTQYF
TRBV4-1	TRBJ1-1	NA	NA	TGCGCCAGCAGCCAATTTAGGAGAGATTACACTGAAGCTTTCTTT	CASSQFRRDYTEAFF
TRBV7-9	TRBJ2-2	NA	few	TGTGCCAGCATCGAAGTCGGTTTCACCGGGGAGCTGTTTTTT	CASIEVGFTGELFF
TRBV12-3/TRBV12-4	TRBJ2-7	NA	NA	TGTGCCAGCAGTTTTCGCTATCTCTCCTACGAGCAGTACTTC	CASSFRYLSYEQYF
TRBV5-1	TRBJ1-1	NA	few	TGCGCCAGCAGCTTCGGCCCGAACACTGAAGCTTTCTTT	CASSFGPNTEAFF
TRBV9	TRBJ2-2	NA	few	TGTGCCAGCAGCGTAGGACAGACGAACACCGGGGAGCTGTTTTTT	CASSVGQTNTGELFF